This TCR beta chain was profiled in a study of tumor-infiltrating lymphocytes in localized non-small cell lung cancer. TCRdb's table, derived via immunoSEQ multiplex PCR, lists solely in-frame clones and lacks some. Of about 18,000 clones in the sample, 73% are singletons; the top ten hold about 4.3%. This clone was observed a few times. This CDR3 has 16 amino acids. The sequencing input was lung tumor tissue. This receptor was taken from a human donor with non-small cell lung cancer. The rearrangement joins TRBV21-1 to TRBJ2-1. TRBV21-1 is flagged as a pseudogene. The CDR3 DNA follows: TGTGCCAGCAGCAAAGCGCCCAATGGGGAATACAATGAGCAGTTCTTC. Translation: CASSKAPNGEYNEQFF.